The clone carrying this T cell receptor (beta chain) showed up just once. V was trimmed by 11 bases and J by 5 bases, leaving 21 bases between them. This CDR3 is built from 14 residues. Germline CDR1 reads LNHNV; CDR2 reads YYDKDF (reference sequence). Authors' analysis steps: By means of reference gene primer amplification, nucleated cell counts were estimated. Using immunoSEQ multiplex PCR, the repertoire was profiled, and TCRdb retains in-frame clones only, with some absent. D and trimming come from the DNA, and the V and J calls and clone size come from that table. This sample has 110,000 to 150,000 clones; 65% to 90% occur once, and the top ten carry about 3.2%. This entry is derived from a study of blood T cell repertoires in COVID-19. Study as a whole: Acute-phase and convalescent COVID-19 samples originated in the United States, Italy and Spain. The cDNA or gDNA used as material had been derived from T cells, B-cell-depleted T cells, or PBMCs.

The source material was peripheral blood. J is TRBJ1-1 and V is TRBV15, with TRBD1 as a possible D gene (5 bases). This clonotype was sampled from a man aged 45-65 years with acute or convalescent COVID-19. CDR3 amino acids: CASLLRGAGTEAFF. For the CDR3, the DNA is TGTGCCTCCCTTTTACGGGGCGCGGGAACTGAAGCTTTCTTT.